The 25 T cell receptor beta chains reported below all come from one sample, sequenced in a study of shared clonotypes between healthy human individuals. Selected positively for CCR7 and CD45RO-negative, naive CD8 cells excluded terminally differentiated effector memory CD45RA+ cells. Assay: immunoSEQ multiplex PCR; the TCRdb copy retains only in-frame clones and omits some. This sample yields millions of clones, of which 85% to 95% are seen a single time; 1.5% to 2% belongs to the top ten. Sequencing was done on a sample of naive CD8+ T cells from PBMCs. These receptors all stem from a man aged 18 to 35 in good health. Some clones in this sample may be carry-over from other donors' samples.

This rearrangement joins TRBV18 to TRBJ2-7; 8 bases map to TRBD1. CDR3 length equals 14 residues. With 5 bases clipped from V and 2 bases from J, the junction kept 5 bases outside the gene matches. Germline-derived CDR1 and CDR2 are KGHSH and LQKENI. This chain's CDR3 is CASSSDREAYEQYF. CDR3 nucleotides: TGTGCCAGCTCATCGGACAGGGAGGCCTACGAGCAGTACTTC. The whole variable domain, filled in from reference TRBV18 and TRBJ2-7, reads NAGVMQNPRHLVRRRGQEARLRCSPMKGHSHVYWYRQLPEEGLKFMVYLQKENIIDESGMPKERFSAEFPKEGPSILRIQQVVRGDSAAYFCASSSDREAYEQYFGPGTRLTVT.

The CDR3 sequence is CASSYGAGKEAFF. The CDR3 DNA reads as TGTGCCAGCAGTTACGGAGCGGGCAAAGAAGCTTTCTTT. This chain connects TRBV6-5 to TRBJ1-1; D is unresolved. V was shortened by 2 bases and J by 8 bases, with 12 bases between the two germline ends. CDR1 and CDR2 from the germline V gene are MNHEY and SVGAGI. The CDR3 spans 13 residues.

The gene calls are TRBV7-9 and TRBJ2-7; D is undetermined. CDR3 length: 13 amino acids. The germline V gene encodes CDR1 SEHNR and CDR2 FQNEAQ (reference sequence). V dropped 1 base and J dropped 5 bases, with 9 bases sitting between them. The CDR3 region is CASSLGLPNEQYF. CDR3 DNA: TGTGCCAGCAGCTTAGGGCTTCCCAACGAGCAGTACTTC.

CDR3 loop: CASSLRLAGGSETQYF. In DNA form, the CDR3 reads TGTGCCAGCAGTTTAAGACTAGCGGGAGGGTCGGAGACCCAGTACTTC. The V call is TRBV27, the J call TRBJ2-5; 14 bases agree with TRBD2. CDR3 length equals 16 residues. Germline values: CDR1 MNHEY, CDR2 SMNVEV (reference sequence). Losses at the gene ends were 2 bases for V and 5 bases for J; bases not matched to a gene: 4.

This chain uses TRBV5-6 with TRBJ2-7; D might be TRBD2 (6 bases). V gave up 4 bases and J gave up 2 bases, with 19 bases separating them. Germline lookup yields CDR1 SGHDT and CDR2 YYEEEE. The CDR3 length is 16 residues. The CDR3 loop is CASSAFTEGLTYEQYF. The CDR3, as DNA: TGTGCCAGCAGCGCATTTACGGAGGGCCTAACCTACGAGCAGTACTTC.

This chain links TRBV7-2 with TRBJ2-4; the match to TRBD1 covers 12 bases. V shed 0 bases and J 0 bases; nucleotides not matched to a gene: 12. CDR3 length: 21 amino acids. Germline-derived CDR1 and CDR2 are SGHTA and FQGNSA. The CDR3 sequence: CASSLAAWDRGPIEAKNIQYF. The CDR3 DNA is TGTGCCAGCAGCTTAGCGGCCTGGGACAGGGGGCCAATCGAAGCCAAAAACATTCAGTACTTC.

The V and J genes are TRBV5-4 and TRBJ2-2; 10 positions match TRBD1. The V gene end was trimmed by 3 bases and the J gene end by 6 bases; junction bases not matched to a gene: 8. The CDR3 covers 16 residues. Germline V CDR1 and CDR2: SGHNT, YYREEE (reference sequence). CDR3 DNA: TGTGCCAGCAGCTCACGTCCCGGGACAGGGGCCGGGGAGCTGTTTTTT. Protein: CASSSRPGTGAGELFF. The full variable domain, in which reference TRBV5-4 and TRBJ2-2 provide the parts outside the CDR3, is ETGVTQSPTHLIKTRGQQVTLRCSSQSGHNTVSWYQQALGQGPQFIFQYYREEENGRGNFPPRFSGLQFPNYSSELNVNALELDDSALYLCASSSRPGTGAGELFFGEGSRLTVL.

The chain carries TRBV4-3 and TRBJ2-1; 7 positions agree with TRBD2. CDR1 is LGHNA and CDR2 is YSLEER in the germline V gene. V lost 2 bases to trimming and J lost 0 bases; unmatched junction nucleotides: 4. There are 16 residues in the CDR3. CDR3 sequence reads: CASSQRRGSSYNEQFF. As DNA, the CDR3 is TGCGCCAGCAGCCAAAGGCGGGGGAGCTCCTACAATGAGCAGTTCTTC.

The chain is built from TRBV7-9 and TRBJ2-2; 7 positions match TRBD2. The CDR3 is 13 amino acids. Trimming at V came to 4 bases and at J to 5 bases, leaving 1 base not matched to a gene. CDR1 SEHNR and CDR2 FQNEAQ come from the germline V gene (reference sequence). The CDR3 loop reads CASSSGGTGELFF. CDR3 in DNA: TGTGCCAGCAGCTCCGGGGGGACCGGGGAGCTGTTTTTT.

The V call is TRBV11-3, the J call TRBJ1-1; D is perhaps TRBD1 (5 bases). V was cut by 5 bases and J by 8 bases, with 18 bases left in between. Germline CDR1 SGHNT, CDR2 YENEEA. This CDR3 region has 14 residues. DNA for the CDR3: TGTGCCAGCAGCCCGGGACTTTTGGGATCGGAAGCTTTCTTT. Amino acid sequence: CASSPGLLGSEAFF. The full variable domain, its missing parts supplied by reference TRBV11-3 and TRBJ1-1, is EAGVVQSPRYKIIEKKQPVAFWCNPISGHNTLYWYLQNLGQGPELLIRYENEEAVDDSQLPKDRFSAERLKGVDSTLKIQPAELGDSAVYLCASSPGLLGSEAFFGQGTRLTVV.

V gene TRBV27 combines with J gene TRBJ2-2; 13 positions match TRBD2. In germline, CDR1 is MNHEY, CDR2 SMNVEV (reference sequence). This CDR3 region has 16 residues. With 5 bases clipped from V and 6 bases from J, the junction kept 6 bases outside the gene matches. The CDR3 DNA is TGTGCCAGCAGTCCTAGGACTAGCGGGAGTGCCGGGGAGCTGTTTTTT. This encodes CASSPRTSGSAGELFF.

The V gene is TRBV5-1, the J gene TRBJ2-7; TRBD1 agrees at 7 bases. The CDR3 is 14 amino acids. Germline loops: CDR1 SGHRS, CDR2 YFSETQ. Trimming at V came to 3 bases and at J to 0 bases, leaving 3 bases not matched to a gene. The CDR3 protein is CASSYRDSSYEQYF. The DNA for the CDR3 is TGCGCCAGCAGCTACCGGGACAGCTCCTACGAGCAGTACTTC.

This clone occurred once. The rearrangement links TRBV9 to TRBJ1-4, with D possibly matching TRBD1 (5 bases). V lost 0 bases, J lost 0 bases, and 9 bases lay in between. The CDR3 runs to 16 residues. Germline CDR1 reads SGDLS; CDR2 reads YYNGEE. The CDR3 protein is CASSVGGGATNEKLFF. The CDR3, as DNA: TGTGCCAGCAGCGTAGGTGGGGGGGCAACTAATGAAAAACTGTTTTTT.

This clone was recorded once. The rearrangement links TRBV7-8 to TRBJ2-7; 11 bases line up with TRBD2. CDR3 length equals 15 residues. The trim removed 4 bases at V and 2 bases at J, leaving 4 bases unmatched. The germline V gene has CDR1 SGHVS and CDR2 FQNEAQ. CDR3 residues: CASSSRLAGTYEQYF. CDR3 bases: TGTGCCAGCAGCTCTAGACTAGCGGGAACCTACGAGCAGTACTTC.

The chain carries TRBV29-1 and TRBJ1-2, with D hard to call. This CDR3 is built from 12 residues. V gave up 7 bases and J gave up 0 bases, with 9 bases separating them. CDR1 SQVTM and CDR2 ANQGSEA come from the germline V gene. Here the CDR3 reads CSAREANYGYTF. CDR3 sequence (DNA): TGCAGCGCCAGAGAGGCTAACTATGGCTACACCTTC.

The J gene is TRBJ2-2, the V gene TRBV5-5; the D gene is possibly TRBD2 (5 bases). With 4 bases removed from V and 12 bases from J, the gap between germline ends came to 13 bases. Germline V gene data show CDR1 as SGHKS and CDR2 as YYEKEE (reference sequence). The CDR3 runs to 12 residues. DNA for the CDR3: TGTGCCAGCAGCCCGGACGGGGTGCAGCTGTTTTTT. Translating gives CASSPDGVQLFF.

The chain couples TRBV4-2 to TRBJ2-3, with 10 bases identical to TRBD2. CDR3 length: 21 residues. Germline-derived CDR1 and CDR2 are LGHNA and YNFKEQ. Trimming removed 0 bases from V and 0 bases from J; junction bases left unmatched: 15. In nucleotides, the CDR3 is TGTGCCAGCAGCCAAGACGTTCCAGGAGGACTAGCGGAAAGTAGCACAGATACGCAGTATTTT. Translated, it gives CASSQDVPGGLAESSTDTQYF.

The rearrangement joins TRBV11-2 to TRBJ1-1; maybe TRBD1 (6 bases). CDR3 length: 14 amino acids. Germline values: CDR1 SGHAT, CDR2 FQNNGV. V was pared by 5 bases and J by 2 bases, with 12 bases between. The CDR3 coding sequence is TGTGCCAGCAGCGTTATCGGGACAAACACTGAAGCTTTCTTT. Encoded protein: CASSVIGTNTEAFF.

The J gene is TRBJ1-2, the V gene TRBV15, with D possibly TRBD1 on 6 matching bases. CDR1 is LNHNV, CDR2 YYDKDF, per germline (reference sequence). The CDR3 consists of 13 residues. The V and J ends lost 0 bases and 8 bases respectively, with 10 bases between them. The CDR3 coding sequence is TGTGCCACCAGCAGAGATCTGAGGGGGGGCTACACCTTC. Residues: CATSRDLRGGYTF.

The rearrangement uses TRBV11-2 and TRBJ2-7, with 9 nucleotides matching TRBD1. V shed 1 base and J 3 bases; nucleotides not matched to a gene: 4. Germline CDR1 reads SGHAT; CDR2 reads FQNNGV. The CDR3 has 15 amino acids. CDR3 nucleotide sequence: TGTGCCAGCAGCTTAGGGGCGGGACAGGGCTACGAGCAGTACTTC. Translation: CASSLGAGQGYEQYF.

With respect to this clone: Other DNA sequences in this specimen translate into the identical CDR3. The J gene is TRBJ2-1, the V gene TRBV27, with TRBD2 matching 12 bases. Trimming removed 5 bases from V and 4 bases from J; junction bases left unmatched: 3. Germline V gene lookup returns CDR1 MNHEY and CDR2 SMNVEV (reference sequence). This CDR3 region has 15 residues. The CDR3 sequence is CASSPGLAGYNEQFF. The CDR3 region has the DNA TGTGCCAGCAGTCCCGGACTAGCGGGGTACAATGAGCAGTTCTTC.

Only one count was recorded for this clone. The chain couples TRBV4-1 to TRBJ2-7, with TRBD2 matching 11 bases. This CDR3 region has 16 residues. Germline V gene lookup returns CDR1 MGHRA and CDR2 YSYEKL. After removal of 3 bases from V and 3 bases from J, the junction contained 7 bases not matched to a gene. CDR3 protein: CASSQAGTSGHYEQYF. CDR3 nucleotide sequence: TGCGCCAGCAGCCAGGCCGGGACTAGCGGACACTACGAGCAGTACTTC.

This rearrangement joins TRBV6-1 to TRBJ2-7, with D tentatively TRBD2 (6 bases). Trimming stripped 4 bases from V and 0 bases from J, with 16 bases between. This CDR3 contains 16 residues. Germline V gene lookup returns CDR1 MNHNS and CDR2 SASEGT. The CDR3 DNA reads as TGTGCCAGCAGTGTACGGACGCGGGGCAGCTCCTACGAGCAGTACTTC. It encodes CASSVRTRGSSYEQYF.

This clone was counted a single time. The V gene is TRBV5-1, the J gene TRBJ1-1; possibly TRBD1 for D (5 bases). The ends were cut back, 9 bases at V and 6 bases at J, with 21 bases in the middle. The CDR3 is 14 amino acids. Per germline, CDR1 SGHRS and CDR2 YFSETQ. Written as DNA, the CDR3 is TGCGCCACACCCCTTCATCCGAGACAGTCTGAAGCTTTCTTT. As protein: CATPLHPRQSEAFF.

This clone was detected only once. The chain is built from TRBV7-8 and TRBJ2-7, with 13 bases that match TRBD2. CDR1 and CDR2 (germline): SGHVS, FQNEAQ. The CDR3 is 17 amino acids. V was clipped by 5 bases and J by 2 bases; unmatched bases: 9. The CDR3 DNA is TGTGCCAGCAGCCGCGGACTAGCGGGAGTAAACCCCTACGAGCAGTACTTC. It encodes CASSRGLAGVNPYEQYF. The whole variable domain, remainder taken from reference TRBV7-8 and TRBJ2-7, is GAGVSQSPRYKVAKRGQDVALRCDPISGHVSLFWYQQALGQGPEFLTYFQNEAQLDKSGLPSDRFFAERPEGSVSTLKIQRTQQEDSAVYLCASSRGLAGVNPYEQYFGPGTRLTVT.